The 14 T cell receptor beta chains below all came from one sample that was sequenced in a study of identical twins (dated by TCRdb to 2016 to 2017). Libraries were built with 5' RACE. TCRdb names Illumina HiSeq 2000 as the instrument used. In TCRdb, the public reads were trimmed at Q25 with fastp and aligned with MiXCR, with productive beta chains retained. When rows share a CDR3 protein, they turn into one entry using the most common DNA and genes. This sample holds approximately 590,000 distinct CDR3 sequences; 9% to 10% were observed only once. Jointly, the top ten make up 2.5% to 3.5% of the sample. The sample was also reused in another study, on yellow fever vaccine responses in identical twins.

Sequenced material: PBMCs. The source of these receptors is a woman aged 18 to 35 in good health.

This clonotype was counted many times. The V call is TRBV12-3 or TRBV12-4, the J call TRBJ2-5; D call uncertain. Between the trimmed V and J ends, which lost 8 bases and 5 bases, there was a span of 12 bases. The CDR3 totals 12 residues. The CDR3 coding sequence is TGTGCCAGCTCGAGAAGGCGGGAGACCCAGTACTTC. Amino acids: CASSRRRETQYF.

This clonotype came up a few times. This chain links TRBV29-1 with TRBJ2-7; D is unclear. Per the germline V gene, CDR1 is SQVTM and CDR2 is ANQGSEA. V lost 5 bases and J 1 base, leaving 6 bases between the germline ends. The CDR3 extends over 11 amino acids. The CDR3 reads CSVTESYEQYF. The CDR3 nucleotides read TGCAGCGTTACCGAATCCTACGAGCAGTACTTC.

The table lists this clonotype with many counts. The chain joins TRBV25-1 to TRBJ2-5, with a possible D match to TRBD2 (6 bases). Germline V CDR1 and CDR2: MGHDK, SYGVNS. V lost 5 bases and J lost 1, with 11 bases in between. The CDR3 is 14 amino acids. The CDR3 region is CASSFSGTQETQYF. As DNA, the CDR3 is TGTGCCAGCAGTTTTAGCGGAACCCAAGAGACCCAGTACTTC.

This clonotype showed up many times. This chain uses TRBV20-1 with TRBJ2-1, with TRBD2 identical over 11 bases. Trimming took 5 bases from V and 6 from J; bases not matched to a gene: 3. From germline, CDR1 is DFQATT and CDR2 SNEGSKA (reference sequence). CDR3 size: 13 residues. This chain's CDR3 is CSAHLAGGNEQFF. In nucleotides, the CDR3 is TGCAGTGCTCATCTAGCGGGGGGCAATGAGCAGTTCTTC.

The J gene is TRBJ2-7, the V gene TRBV7-9; 7 bases agree with TRBD1. V trimming: 5 bases; J trimming: 5 bases; junction bases outside the gene matches: 6. Germline-derived CDR1 and CDR2 are SEHNR and FQNEAQ (reference sequence). This CDR3 spans 13 amino acids. The CDR3 DNA sequence: TGTGCCAGCAGCCAACGGGACAGCGACGAGCAGTACTTC. Translated, it gives CASSQRDSDEQYF.

This clonotype was found many times. This chain links TRBV20-1 with TRBJ1-6, with 11 bases lining up with TRBD1. This CDR3 comprises 13 residues. J lost 9 bases, V lost 4 bases, and 2 bases had no gene match. CDR1 and CDR2 from the germline V gene are DFQATT and SNEGSKA (reference sequence). DNA of the CDR3: TGCAGTGCTAAAGGGACAGGGGGTTCACCCCTCCACTTT. Translated, it gives CSAKGTGGSPLHF.

This clonotype came up a few times. This rearrangement joins TRBV25-1 to TRBJ2-5; TRBD2 agrees at 10 bases. There are 16 residues in the CDR3. V shed 3 bases and J 4 bases; nucleotides not matched to a gene: 8. Germline CDR1 MGHDK, CDR2 SYGVNS. Here the CDR3 reads CASSDASGGRGETQYF. CDR3 bases: TGTGCCAGCAGTGACGCTAGCGGGGGCCGGGGAGAGACCCAGTACTTC.

This clonotype was counted ten times or more. The chain employs TRBV30 and TRBJ1-5; 7 positions match TRBD1. Germline values: CDR1 GTSNPN, CDR2 SVGIG (reference sequence). With 2 bases clipped from V and 6 bases from J, the junction kept 4 bases outside the gene matches. This CDR3 spans 13 amino acids. The CDR3 nucleotides are TGTGCCTGGAGTCTACAGGGGAGTCAGCCCCAGCATTTT. Amino acid sequence: CAWSLQGSQPQHF.

This clonotype was found many times. This sequence joins TRBV12-3 or TRBV12-4 and TRBJ2-7; the match to TRBD1 covers 8 bases. J was trimmed by 2 bases and V by 7 bases; bases with no gene match: 13. This CDR3 has 16 residues. Here the CDR3 reads CASNLRTGPLPYEQYF. In DNA, the CDR3 is TGTGCCAGCAACCTTAGGACAGGGCCTCTTCCCTACGAGCAGTACTTC.

As for this clonotype: It is unclear where the CDR3 begins or ends on the DNA, so no DNA is shown, and the CDR3 is as TCRdb lists it. The chain links TRBV28 to TRBJ2-2; the table names TRBD1, a call not compared with the DNA. The germline V gene encodes CDR1 MDHEN and CDR2 SYDVKM. Ends included, the CDR3 has 14 residues. CDR3 loop: CASLTVRTPGSCFF.

This clonotype was seen only once. J is TRBJ1-2 and V is TRBV12-5; 11 nucleotides match TRBD1. Germline loops: CDR1 LGHNT, CDR2 FRNRAP. CDR3 length equals 14 residues. V lost 5 bases and J lost 4; bases outside the gene matches: 3. This chain's CDR3 is CASGRGTGGYGYTF. CDR3 coding DNA: TGTGCTAGTGGTCGAGGGACAGGGGGCTATGGCTACACCTTC.

This clonotype was counted many times. This chain uses TRBV5-1 with TRBJ2-2; 9 positions agree with TRBD1. The CDR3 has 17 amino acids. Germline CDR1 reads SGHRS; CDR2 reads YFSETQ. With 3 bases clipped from V and 6 bases from J, the junction kept 12 bases outside the gene matches. The CDR3 here is CASSSGTGTGFAGELFF. CDR3 DNA: TGCGCCAGCAGCTCCGGTACCGGGACAGGGTTTGCCGGGGAGCTGTTTTTT.

This clonotype has more than one count but fewer than ten. V gene TRBV28 combines with J gene TRBJ2-1; 12 bases align to TRBD2. CDR3 length: 16 amino acids. V was clipped by 3 bases and J by 7 bases; unmatched bases: 7. Germline CDR1 MDHEN, CDR2 SYDVKM. The CDR3 DNA sequence: TGTGCCAGCAGTTTTGTCTCTAGCGGGAGGGCAAATGAGCAGTTCTTC. This gives the protein CASSFVSSGRANEQFF.

This clonotype showed up many times. The CDR3 DNA is TGCAGTGCTAGAGCCCTAGCGGGACTCCACAATGAGCAGTTCTTC. This gives the protein CSARALAGLHNEQFF. The V call is TRBV20-1, the J call TRBJ2-1; 9 positions agree with TRBD2. V lost 1 base, J lost 5 bases, and 6 bases stayed unmatched. The CDR3 spans 15 residues. Germline values: CDR1 DFQATT, CDR2 SNEGSKA (reference sequence).